This passage covers 31 T cell receptor beta chains from one sample sequenced in a study of blood T cell repertoires in COVID-19. Using immunoSEQ multiplex PCR, the repertoire was profiled, and TCRdb retains in-frame clones only, with some absent. The top ten clones hold roughly 8% of a sample with about half a million clones, approximately 90% of them seen once. Sequenced sample: PBMCs or T cells enriched from blood (not recorded which). Receptor source: a woman aged 55-70 years who had recovered from COVID-19.

The chain combines TRBV2 with TRBJ1-1; no firm D call. The germline CDR1 and CDR2 sequences are SNHLY and FYNNEI. The CDR3 sequence is 14 residues long. With 7 bases removed from V and 0 bases from J, the gap between germline ends came to 12 bases. CDR3 sequence (DNA): TGTGCCAGCACCTACCTAGCCATGAACACTGAAGCTTTCTTT. Translation: CASTYLAMNTEAFF.

The chain combines TRBV3-1 (or the pseudogene TRBV3-2) with TRBJ2-1, with TRBD1 identical over 7 bases. The germline V gene has CDR1 LGHDT and CDR2 YNNKEL (reference sequence). The V segment lost 6 bases and the J segment 2 bases; nucleotides outside the gene matches: 7. The CDR3 totals 15 residues. This CDR3 is CASRTTGDTYNEQFF. CDR3 nucleotides: TGTGCCAGCAGGACTACAGGGGACACCTACAATGAGCAGTTCTTC.

V gene TRBV29-1 combines with J gene TRBJ2-5, with 9 bases that match TRBD2. Germline CDR1 and CDR2: SQVTM and ANQGSEA. J gave up 1 base and V 7 bases, and 1 base lay outside the gene matches. The CDR3 totals 12 residues. CDR3 sequence (DNA): TGCAGCGGCGGGGGGGTCCAAGAGACCCAGTACTTC. Amino acid sequence: CSGGGVQETQYF.

The V call is TRBV3-1 (or the pseudogene TRBV3-2), the J call TRBJ1-4, with TRBD1 matching 8 bases. This CDR3 contains 17 residues. V dropped 2 bases and J dropped 7; count of bases not matched to a gene: 12. Germline values: CDR1 LGHDT, CDR2 YNNKEL (reference sequence). This CDR3 reads CASSQRSAGTGGEKLFF. The DNA for the CDR3 is TGTGCCAGCAGCCAACGATCCGCCGGGACAGGAGGTGAAAAACTGTTTTTT.

The gene calls are TRBV18 and TRBJ1-1; D is unclear. V lost 2 bases and J lost 0, with 7 bases in between. This CDR3 comprises 14 residues. Germline assignment: CDR1 KGHSH and CDR2 LQKENI. CDR3 in amino acids: CASSPIQVNTEAFF. DNA for the CDR3: TGTGCCAGCTCACCAATACAAGTGAACACTGAAGCTTTCTTT.

CDR3 region: CASSQVRRGNTGELFF. The DNA for the CDR3 is TGTGCCAGCAGCCAAGTCCGGCGGGGAAACACCGGGGAGCTGTTTTTT. The V and J genes are TRBV3-1 (or the pseudogene TRBV3-2) and TRBJ2-2, with D tentatively TRBD2 (6 bases). The CDR3 runs to 16 residues. V lost 1 base to trimming and J lost 2 bases, with 11 bases between them. CDR1 is LGHDT, CDR2 YNNKEL, per germline (reference sequence).

This sequence joins TRBV2 and TRBJ2-7; 13 bases agree with TRBD2. The CDR3 length is 15 residues. Germline V CDR1 and CDR2: SNHLY, FYNNEI. Unmatched junction bases numbered 8, after V lost 6 bases and J lost 6 bases. CDR3 protein: CASSRGLAGAGEQYV. Written as DNA, the CDR3 is TGTGCCAGCAGCCGTGGACTAGCGGGGGCGGGCGAGCAGTACGTC.

The chain uses TRBV2 and TRBJ2-3; 7 nucleotides line up with TRBD1. The CDR3 covers 14 residues. Germline V gene sequence: CDR1 SNHLY, CDR2 FYNNEI. The trim removed 6 bases at V and 3 bases at J, leaving 6 bases unmatched. CDR3 nucleotides: TGTGCCAGCAGGACAGGGATATTGACAGATACGCAGTATTTT. Translated, it gives CASRTGILTDTQYF.

To note about this clone: This may come from a read error, since a much larger clone is one base off. The V and J genes are TRBV6-6 and TRBJ1-1; a weak D match, TRBD1 (6 bases). The CDR3 is 13 residues long. The V end lost 6 bases, the J end lost 4 bases, and 12 bases lay between the germline ends. Germline lookup yields CDR1 MNHNY and CDR2 SVGAGI (reference sequence). Here the CDR3 reads CASSPRTVTEAFF. The CDR3 nucleotides read TGTGCCAGCAGCCCCCGGACAGTCACTGAAGCTTTCTTT.

As to this clone: Other DNA sequences from this sample encode an identical CDR3 as well. This chain connects TRBV5-1 to TRBJ1-1; TRBD1 matches at 9 bases. V was pared by 2 bases and J by 7 bases, with 3 bases of the junction left unmatched. The CDR3 is made up of 13 amino acids. CDR1 SGHRS and CDR2 YFSETQ come from the germline V gene. CDR3 protein: CASSLQGANEAFF. The CDR3 DNA reads as TGCGCCAGCAGCTTACAGGGGGCAAATGAAGCTTTCTTT.

The chain combines TRBV21-1 with TRBJ1-4; the D call in the table, TRBD1, was not verified against the DNA. TRBV21-1 is deemed a pseudogene. The CDR3 is 12 amino acids. The CDR3 reads CASGTGPEKLFF. DNA of the CDR3: TGTGCCAGCGGGACAGGACCCGAAAAACTGTTTTTT.

The V call is TRBV10-3, the J call TRBJ2-7; D remains ambiguous. Per the germline V gene, CDR1 is ENHRY and CDR2 is SYGVKD. The CDR3 is 14 residues long. Trimming took 0 bases from V and 2 from J, leaving 8 bases between them. The CDR3: CAISESTQPYEQYF. Here the CDR3 DNA reads TGTGCCATCAGTGAGTCGACACAACCCTACGAGCAGTACTTC.

The count of this clone is one. The rearrangement uses TRBV6-7 and TRBJ2-7, with 7 bases that match TRBD1. TRBV6-7 is designated an ORF whose function remains uncertain. The CDR3 contains 14 residues. J lost 3 bases, V lost 0 bases, and 2 bases had no gene match. The CDR3 spells CASSYSGTDYEQYV. The CDR3 coding sequence is TGTGCCAGCAGTTACTCTGGGACAGACTACGAGCAGTACGTC.

The rearrangement links TRBV6-5 to TRBJ1-5; D is unresolved. Germline V lookup: CDR1 MNHEY, CDR2 SVGAGI. This CDR3 is 13 amino acids long. Trimming left V 5 bases short and J 7 bases short, with 12 bases between. The CDR3 sequence: CASSRQAGQPQHF. CDR3 in DNA: TGTGCCAGCAGTAGACAAGCGGGACAGCCCCAGCATTTT.

The rearrangement links TRBV18 to TRBJ1-2, with TRBD1 as a possible D gene (5 bases). The V and J ends lost 3 bases and 6 bases respectively, with 23 bases between them. CDR3 length equals 17 residues. Per germline, CDR1 KGHSH and CDR2 LQKENI. CDR3 nucleotide sequence: TGTGCCAGCTCACCGCAAGCGGGACCTCCCCTGAAGGATGGCTACACCTTC. Translated, it gives CASSPQAGPPLKDGYTF.

The chain carries TRBV11-3 and TRBJ1-1; D is undetermined. Germline lookup yields CDR1 SGHNT and CDR2 YENEEA. Deletions cut 4 bases from V and 3 bases from J, with 9 bases between. The CDR3 is 13 amino acids. The CDR3 spells CASSYTRDTEAFF. The CDR3 DNA is TGTGCCAGCAGCTATACTAGGGACACTGAAGCTTTCTTT. Using reference TRBV11-3 and TRBJ1-1 for the parts outside the CDR3, the full variable domain is EAGVVQSPRYKIIEKKQPVAFWCNPISGHNTLYWYLQNLGQGPELLIRYENEEAVDDSQLPKDRFSAERLKGVDSTLKIQPAELGDSAVYLCASSYTRDTEAFFGQGTRLTVV.

The chain carries TRBV4-1 and TRBJ2-3, with 13 bases that match TRBD2. Germline V gene data show CDR1 as MGHRA and CDR2 as YSYEKL. Losses at the gene ends were 4 bases for V and 3 bases for J; bases not matched to a gene: 1. The length of the CDR3 is 15 residues. The CDR3 sequence: CASSRLAGGTDTQYF. The DNA of the CDR3 is TGCGCCAGCAGCCGACTAGCGGGGGGAACAGATACGCAGTATTTT.

In nucleotides, the CDR3 is TGTGCCAGCTCACCCTTACGCGGGGGAATCGCAGATACGCAGTATTTT. The encoded protein is CASSPLRGGIADTQYF. The V gene is TRBV18, the J gene TRBJ2-3, with 7 bases aligning to TRBD2. Germline CDR1 is KGHSH and CDR2 is LQKENI. The CDR3 loop spans 16 amino acids. The J segment lost 4 bases and the V segment lost 3 bases, leaving 10 bases of the junction unmatched.

This chain uses TRBV4-2 with TRBJ1-2; tentative D call: TRBD1 (5 bases). The CDR3 loop spans 18 amino acids. Trimming stripped 0 bases from V and 0 bases from J, with 17 bases between. CDR1 LGHNA and CDR2 YNFKEQ come from the germline V gene. CDR3 nucleotides: TGTGCCAGCAGCCAAGACATCGGGACTTTCGCAGCTAACTATGGCTACACCTTC. It encodes CASSQDIGTFAANYGYTF.

The rearrangement joins TRBV10-1 to TRBJ1-1; possible D gene TRBD1, 6 bases. Trimming stripped 3 bases from V and 5 bases from J, with 10 bases between. This CDR3 is 13 amino acids long. Germline V gene lookup returns CDR1 WNHNN and CDR2 SYGVQD (reference sequence). The chain's CDR3 is CASSEQGWTEAFF. CDR3 coding DNA: TGCGCCAGCAGTGAACAGGGATGGACTGAAGCTTTCTTT.

J is TRBJ1-5 and V is TRBV2; maybe TRBD1 (5 bases). In germline, CDR1 is SNHLY, CDR2 FYNNEI. With 5 bases removed from V and 2 bases from J, the gap between germline ends came to 10 bases. The CDR3 is 14 amino acids. The CDR3 region has the DNA TGTGCCAGCAGTTTGGCGGGGGGCAATCAGCCCCAGCATTTT. Its protein is CASSLAGGNQPQHF.

The V gene is TRBV2, the J gene TRBJ1-4; D is undetermined. Trimming removed 2 bases from V and 5 bases from J, with 9 bases in between. The CDR3 loop spans 14 amino acids. CDR1 is SNHLY and CDR2 is FYNNEI in the germline V gene. The CDR3 DNA sequence: TGTGCCAGCAGTGAATTGGCACTAAATGAAAAACTGTTTTTT. Protein sequence: CASSELALNEKLFF.

This chain joins TRBV29-1 and TRBJ1-1; a weak D match, TRBD1 (6 bases). Trimming stripped 5 bases from V and 3 bases from J, with 10 bases between. In germline, CDR1 is SQVTM, CDR2 ANQGSEA. This CDR3 spans 12 amino acids. CDR3 protein: CSVSRGYTEAFF. DNA for the CDR3: TGCAGCGTTTCCAGGGGCTACACTGAAGCTTTCTTT.

This clone appeared a single time. This chain uses TRBV2 with TRBJ2-2, with no clear D. The CDR3 sequence is 15 residues long. Per the germline V gene, CDR1 is SNHLY and CDR2 is FYNNEI. Trimming took 4 bases from V and 2 from J, leaving 11 bases between them. The CDR3 nucleotides read TGTGCCAGCAGTGGGGCCCAATTTAACACCGGGGAGCTGTTTTTT. Translating gives CASSGAQFNTGELFF. Full variable domain (missing parts from reference TRBV2 and TRBJ2-2): EPEVTQTPSHQVTQMGQEVILRCVPISNHLYFYWYRQILGQKVEFLVSFYNNEISEKSEIFDDQFSVERPDGSNFTLKIRSTKLEDSAMYFCASSGAQFNTGELFFGEGSRLTVL.

This clone was recorded once. This chain connects TRBV5-1 to TRBJ2-1; tentatively, D is TRBD2 (6 bases). Trimming pared 0 bases from V and 7 bases from J, leaving 8 bases between. CDR3 length: 13 residues. Germline V gene lookup returns CDR1 SGHRS and CDR2 YFSETQ. Here the CDR3 DNA reads TGCGCCAGCAGCTTGGAAGGGACTAATGAGCAGTTCTTC. Translated, it gives CASSLEGTNEQFF.

The chain combines TRBV7-9 with TRBJ1-1; 7 nucleotides line up with TRBD1. The germline V gene has CDR1 SEHNR and CDR2 FQNEAQ (reference sequence). This CDR3 is built from 14 residues. J was trimmed by 6 bases and V by 1 base; bases with no gene match: 5. The CDR3 DNA follows: TGTGCCAGCAGCTTAGGTTCAGGGGGTGCTGAAGCTTTCTTT. Translating it yields CASSLGSGGAEAFF.

The V gene is TRBV18, the J gene TRBJ2-2; D gene uncertain. V was clipped by 3 bases and J by 2 bases, with 10 bases between them. Germline CDR1 reads KGHSH; CDR2 reads LQKENI. The CDR3 covers 15 residues. Here the CDR3 DNA reads TGTGCCAGCTCACCCTCCCCAGGTAACACCGGGGAGCTGTTTTTT. Translating gives CASSPSPGNTGELFF.

The chain combines TRBV21-1 with TRBJ1-1; TRBD1, the table's D call, lacks a check against the DNA. TRBV21-1 is given as a pseudogene. The CDR3 is made up of 16 amino acids. The CDR3, as DNA: TGTGCCAGCAGCAAAGCGCGGCGGCAGGGGGTCTCCAGGGCTTTCTTT. It yields the protein CASSKARRQGVSRAFF.

The CDR3 sequence: CASSLRQASSGNTIYF. CDR3 in DNA: TGTGCCAGCAGCCTGCGACAGGCAAGCTCTGGAAACACCATATATTTT. The chain couples TRBV7-2 to TRBJ1-3; perhaps TRBD1 as D (6 bases). The germline gives CDR1 SGHTA, CDR2 FQGNSA. Trimming removed 5 bases at V and 0 bases at J, with 14 bases between. The CDR3 consists of 16 residues. The full variable domain, in which reference TRBV7-2 and TRBJ1-3 provide the parts outside the CDR3, is GAGVSQSPSNKVTEKGKDVELRCDPISGHTALYWYRQSLGQGLEFLIYFQGNSAPDKSGLPSDRFSAERTGGSVSTLTIQRTQQEDSAVYLCASSLRQASSGNTIYFGEGSWLTVV.

J is TRBJ2-3 and V is TRBV5-8; 8 bases are shared with TRBD2. The V gene's germline CDR1 is SGHTS and CDR2 YDEGEE. Trimming cost V 0 bases and J 5 bases; bases outside gene matches: 8. This CDR3 has 16 residues. The CDR3 DNA follows: TGTGCCAGCAGCTTGGCGGGGAGCGGGGGAGGAGATACGCAGTATTTT. Encoded protein: CASSLAGSGGGDTQYF.

This clone was seen more than once but under ten times. The chain recombines TRBV4-1 with TRBJ1-3, with D hard to call. The length of the CDR3 is 15 residues. With 5 bases removed from V and 0 bases from J, the gap between germline ends came to 11 bases. Germline values: CDR1 MGHRA, CDR2 YSYEKL. CDR3 amino acids: CASSFSSSSGNTIYF. The CDR3 DNA reads as TGCGCCAGCAGCTTTTCTTCGAGCTCTGGAAACACCATATATTTT.